The next 15 T cell receptor beta chains were all read from a single sample in a study of T cell clonality in common variable immunodeficiency. TCRdb's table, derived via immunoSEQ multiplex PCR, lists solely in-frame clones and lacks some. Listed for the sample are around 34,000 clones, none seen a single time. Material for sequencing was peripheral blood mononuclear cells. These receptors were taken from a person aged 18 to 75 in good health.

This clone was counted ten times or more. The DNA ends 3 residues before the CDR3 does, and the rest of the CDR3 is filled in from the germline J gene. The rearrangement joins TRBV20-1 to TRBJ1-5; possible D gene TRBD1, 5 bases. CDR1 DFQATT and CDR2 SNEGSKA come from the germline V gene (reference sequence). V lost 3 bases to trimming and J lost 1 base, with 10 bases between them. The CDR3 is made up of 14 amino acids. The CDR3 loop is CSARAGSSNQPQHF. The CDR3 bases that were read are TGCAGTGCTAGGGCAGGGAGCAGCAATCAGCCC.

This clone showed up many times. Read data end 3 residues before the CDR3 end; the end is taken from the germline J gene. This chain joins TRBV15 and TRBJ2-7; the D gene is possibly TRBD1 (6 bases). Between the trimmed V and J ends, which lost 5 bases and 5 bases, there was a span of 13 bases. Germline CDR1 and CDR2: LNHNV and YYDKDF (reference sequence). This CDR3 spans 13 amino acids. The CDR3 loop reads CATSGSGDDEQYF. CDR3 bases read: TGTGCCACCAGCGGCTCAGGGGACGACGAG.

In its sample, this clone was seen many times. The CDR3 goes on 3 residues after the read ends, and that part is filled in from the germline J gene. The V gene is TRBV28, the J gene TRBJ2-7; D not certain. CDR3 size: 14 residues. V was clipped by 1 base and J by 2 bases, with 9 bases between them. Germline V gene lookup returns CDR1 MDHEN and CDR2 SYDVKM. The part of the CDR3 DNA that was read is TGTGCCAGCAGTTTATACCGCGGAGCCTACGAG. This codes for CASSLYRGAYE. The CDR3 reads in full as CASSLYRGAYEQYF.

This clone was seen at least ten times. Read sequence stops 3 residues before the CDR3 end, and the germline J gene provides the missing end. The chain couples TRBV5-4 to TRBJ1-2; D gene ambiguous. Germline CDR1 reads SGHNT; CDR2 reads YYREEE (reference sequence). Trimming left V 6 bases short and J 1 base short, with 10 bases between. This CDR3 has 13 amino acids. This chain's CDR3 is CASTNSLNYGYTF. The part of the CDR3 DNA that was read is TGTGCCAGCACGAATAGTCTTAACTATGGC.

Incomplete CDR3 DNA: TGTGCCAGTAGGCCGACAGGGGGCACCGAGAATCAGCCC. Protein product: CASRPTGGTENQP. In full, the CDR3 is CASRPTGGTENQPQHF. The rearrangement links TRBV19 to TRBJ1-5, with TRBD1 matching over 10 bases. The CDR3 goes on 3 residues after the read ends, and that part is filled in from the germline J gene. Per germline, CDR1 LNHDA and CDR2 SQIVND (reference sequence). This CDR3 region has 16 residues. Germline trimming cut 6 bases from V and 4 bases from J; bases unmatched to any gene: 9.

Comment on this clone: Germline and junction disagree at one end, which may indicate a read error. The CDR3 is cut off 3 residues early in the read; its end comes from the germline J gene. The rearrangement links TRBV5-1 to TRBJ2-7; 9 bases map to TRBD1. Per germline, CDR1 SGHRS and CDR2 YFSETQ. This CDR3 has 16 residues. CDR3 sequence: CASSLEGQGSSSEQYF. The sequenced part of the CDR3 DNA is TGCGCCAGCAGCTTGGAGGGACAGGGATCCTCCTCCGAG.

This clone was detected ten times or more. Coverage ceases 3 residues before the CDR3 finishes, and the germline J gene fills in the end. V is TRBV4-2 and J is TRBJ2-2, with 7 bases identical to TRBD1. Per the germline V gene, CDR1 is LGHNA and CDR2 is YNFKEQ. J lost 4 bases, V lost 0 bases, and 8 bases had no gene match. The CDR3 consists of 17 residues. CDR3 DNA (partial): TGTGCCAGCAGCCAAGATGTCGTGACAGGGTCCACCGGGGAG. Translating gives CASSQDVVTGSTGE. The whole CDR3 reads CASSQDVVTGSTGELFF.

This clone was recorded at least ten times. The read halts 3 residues ahead of the CDR3 end, with the missing end drawn from the germline J gene. The V call is TRBV5-5, the J call TRBJ1-1, with D uncertain. Germline V gene lookup returns CDR1 SGHKS and CDR2 YYEKEE (reference sequence). Trimming cost V 0 bases and J 2 bases, with 8 bases left between them. This CDR3 spans 14 amino acids. Incomplete CDR3 DNA: TGTGCCAGCAGCTTGGCCTACGGTAACACTGAA. It is translated as CASSLAYGNTE. The entire CDR3 protein reads CASSLAYGNTEAFF.

Many counts were recorded for this clone. Read sequence stops 3 residues before the CDR3 end, and the germline J gene provides the missing end. The V call is TRBV20-1, the J call TRBJ1-5, with TRBD1 as a possible D gene (5 bases). Looked up from germline, CDR1 is DFQATT and CDR2 is SNEGSKA (reference sequence). The CDR3 totals 13 residues. The germline V and J ends were trimmed by 4 bases and 5 bases, with 12 bases remaining between them. The CDR3 loop reads CSATQDFDQPQHF. The CDR3 DNA, read in part, is TGCAGTGCTACACAGGATTTTGATCAGCCC.

This clone was detected ten times or more. The sequenced CDR3 bases are TGTGCCAGCAGTGGCCTGGGGGCCTACAGCACAGATACG. This gives the protein CASSGLGAYSTDT. The full CDR3 is CASSGLGAYSTDTQYF. The chain recombines TRBV6-1 with TRBJ2-3; TRBD1 might be the D (6 bases). The read terminates 3 residues ahead of where the CDR3 ends, so the germline J gene completes it. The CDR3 consists of 16 residues. V shed 4 bases and J shed 0 bases, with 14 bases lying between them. Germline assignment: CDR1 MNHNS and CDR2 SASEGT.

This clone was seen ten or more times. The DNA ends 3 residues before the CDR3 does, and the rest of the CDR3 is filled in from the germline J gene. The chain combines TRBV18 with TRBJ1-2, with TRBD1 identical over 8 bases. With V trimmed by 6 bases and J by 0 bases, 6 bases remained unmatched. This CDR3 has 15 amino acids. CDR1 KGHSH and CDR2 LQKENI come from the germline V gene. This CDR3 is CASSDQGATNYGYTF. Partial CDR3 DNA: TGTGCCAGCTCCGACCAGGGGGCTACTAACTATGGC.

This clone was recorded at least ten times. Read coverage stops 3 residues before the CDR3 terminus; the germline J gene supplies the remainder. V and J are TRBV7-8 and TRBJ2-3; weak D call: TRBD1 (6 bases). Deletions cut 5 bases from V and 0 bases from J, with 12 bases between. Germline CDR1 SGHVS, CDR2 FQNEAQ. There are 15 residues in the CDR3. The CDR3 reads CASSRGQPSTDTQYF. The sequenced part of the CDR3 DNA is TGTGCCAGCAGCAGAGGACAGCCAAGCACAGATACG.

This clone was observed at least ten times. The covered CDR3 bases are TGTGCCAGCAGTCGTAGTCAGGGAAGGGGTGAG. It specifies CASSRSQGRGE. The entire CDR3 protein reads CASSRSQGRGEQFF. The chain joins TRBV2 to TRBJ2-1; D perhaps matches TRBD1 (5 bases). The read finishes 3 residues shy of the CDR3 end, and the germline J gene is used to complete it. The CDR3 extends over 14 amino acids. V was cut by 5 bases and J by 9 bases, with 17 bases left in between. CDR1 SNHLY and CDR2 FYNNEI come from the germline V gene.

This clone was counted ten times or more. The read ends 3 residues early relative to the CDR3; the germline J gene fills the gap. This chain connects TRBV7-6 to TRBJ2-2, with 8 positions matching TRBD2. This CDR3 spans 15 amino acids. Losses at the gene ends were 5 bases for V and 2 bases for J; bases not matched to a gene: 4. Germline CDR1 and CDR2: SGHVS and FNYEAQ. The part of the CDR3 DNA that was read is TGTGCCAGCAGCAAAGGGACTAGTAACACCGGGGAG. Protein: CASSKGTSNTGE. The whole CDR3 sequence is CASSKGTSNTGELFF.

This clone was counted many times. Read coverage stops 3 residues before the CDR3 terminus; the germline J gene supplies the remainder. The V and J genes are TRBV7-2 and TRBJ1-1; D possibly corresponds to TRBD1 (5 bases). The CDR3 runs to 15 residues. V lost 5 bases, J lost 3 bases, and 16 bases lay in between. Germline lookup yields CDR1 SGHTA and CDR2 FQGNSA. The CDR3 spells CASSPRGARYTEAFF. CDR3 DNA (partial): TGTGCCAGCAGCCCGCGCGGGGCGCGGTACACTGAA.